This TCR beta chain was captured in a study of vaccination effects on CD4 cells after COVID-19. The overall study: Pre-vaccine samples were drawn 16 days and one week before the first dose. Study observations and caveats: The study got few convalescent patients and did not collect any early post-infection timepoints.

The method was immunoSEQ multiplex PCR; TCRdb's version includes in-frame clones alone and lacks a portion of them. The data contain about 45,000 clones, around 72% of them singletons. Sequencing followed a ViraFEST assay step that expanded antigen-specific CD4+ T cells with viral peptide pools. Culture proceeded for more than nine days, and CD4+ T cells were then isolated. PCR confirmed that the person was infected with SARS-CoV-2 between March and December 2020. IL-2 medium supplanted half the medium on days 3 and 7. This clone was recorded only once. Its antigen remains unknown. The CDR3 spans 15 residues. V dropped 7 bases and J dropped 2; count of bases not matched to a gene: 11. Germline V gene sequence: CDR1 MNHEY, CDR2 SVGAGI.

This specimen consisted of CD4+ T cells from PBMCs cultured with a peptide pool, obtained before COVID-19 vaccination. This clonotype was sampled from a human donor who had a prior SARS-CoV-2 infection. The J gene is TRBJ2-7, the V gene TRBV6-5; TRBD1 agrees at 7 bases. CDR3 loop: CASTLSPGQPYEQYF. Here the CDR3 DNA reads TGTGCCAGCACCCTATCCCCGGGACAGCCCTACGAGCAGTACTTC.